Sequencing of this TCR beta chain was carried out in a study of blood T cell repertoires in COVID-19. Method: immunoSEQ multiplex PCR; TCRdb's copy keeps in-frame clones and lacks some. The sample includes about 220,000 clones, more than 80% of them seen just once. The germline V gene encodes CDR1 LNHDA and CDR2 SQIVND (reference sequence). There are 13 residues in the CDR3. J was trimmed by 4 bases and V by 5 bases; bases with no gene match: 4. Material: PBMCs or T cells enriched from blood (not recorded which). The chain uses TRBV19 and TRBJ2-5; 7 bases align to TRBD2. This clonotype was sampled from a woman in her late teens or twenties in a cohort exposed to, infected with or recovered from COVID-19 (not recorded which). The CDR3 is CASSLSGVETQYF. In DNA, the CDR3 is TGTGCCAGTAGTCTAAGCGGGGTAGAGACCCAGTACTTC.